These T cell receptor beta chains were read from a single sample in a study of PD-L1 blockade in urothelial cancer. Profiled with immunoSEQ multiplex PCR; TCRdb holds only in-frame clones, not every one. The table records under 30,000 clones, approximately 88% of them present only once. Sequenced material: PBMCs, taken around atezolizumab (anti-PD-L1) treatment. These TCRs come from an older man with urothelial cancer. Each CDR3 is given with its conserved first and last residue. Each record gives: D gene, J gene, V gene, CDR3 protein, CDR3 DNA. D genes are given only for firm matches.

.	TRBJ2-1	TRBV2	CASSAGLGGYNEQFF	TGTGCCAGCAGTGCCGGACTAGGGGGCTACAATGAGCAGTTCTTC
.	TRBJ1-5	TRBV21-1	CASTYKRFSNQPQHF	TGTGCCAGCACCTATAAACGGTTTAGCAATCAGCCCCAGCATTTT
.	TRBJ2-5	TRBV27	CASSARQRETQYF	TGTGCCAGCAGTGCGCGCCAGCGGGAGACCCAGTACTTC
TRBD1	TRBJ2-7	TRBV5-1	CASSLTGTGYEQYF	TGCGCCAGCAGCTTGACCGGGACAGGATACGAGCAGTACTTC
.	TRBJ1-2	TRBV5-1	CASSSAGEEGYTF	TGCGCCAGCAGCTCCGCAGGGGAAGAAGGCTACACCTTC
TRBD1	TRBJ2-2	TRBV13	CASSDRGHTGELFF	TGTGCCAGCAGCGACAGGGGACACACCGGGGAGCTGTTTTTT
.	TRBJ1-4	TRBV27	CASMLRRGSEKLFF	TGTGCCAGCATGCTTCGGAGGGGCTCCGAAAAACTGTTTTTT
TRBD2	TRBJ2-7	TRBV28	CASTQLAGASRGEQYF	TGTGCCAGCACCCAACTAGCGGGAGCCTCTCGGGGCGAGCAGTACTTC
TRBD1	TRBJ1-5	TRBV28	CASSPDRGLGQPQHF	TGTGCCAGCAGCCCTGACAGGGGGCTTGGACAGCCCCAGCATTTT
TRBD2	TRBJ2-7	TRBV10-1	CASSDRLAGANEQYF	TGCGCCAGCAGTGACAGACTAGCGGGAGCGAATGAGCAGTACTTC
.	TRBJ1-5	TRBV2	CASSGSTASNQPQHF	TGTGCCAGCAGTGGTTCGACAGCTTCCAATCAGCCCCAGCATTTT
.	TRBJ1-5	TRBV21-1	CASSKSSGTPYSNQPQHF	TGTGCCAGCAGCAAATCCTCGGGGACACCGTATAGCAATCAGCCCCAGCATTTT
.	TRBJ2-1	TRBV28	CASSTRLRGSSYNEQFF	TGTGCCAGCAGTACCCGACTTAGGGGGAGCTCCTACAATGAGCAGTTCTTC